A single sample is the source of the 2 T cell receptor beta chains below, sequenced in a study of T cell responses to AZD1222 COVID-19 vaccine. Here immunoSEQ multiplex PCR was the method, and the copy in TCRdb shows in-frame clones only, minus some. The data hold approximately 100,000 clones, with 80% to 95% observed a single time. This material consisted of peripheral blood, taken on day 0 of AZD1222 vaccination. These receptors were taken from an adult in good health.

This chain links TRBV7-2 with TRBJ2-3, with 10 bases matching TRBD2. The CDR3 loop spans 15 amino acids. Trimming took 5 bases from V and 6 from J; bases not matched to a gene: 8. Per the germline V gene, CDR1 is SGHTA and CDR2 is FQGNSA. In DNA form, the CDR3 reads TGTGCCAGCAGCAGGAGCGGGGGGGCCGGGGATACGCAGTATTTT. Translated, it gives CASSRSGGAGDTQYF.

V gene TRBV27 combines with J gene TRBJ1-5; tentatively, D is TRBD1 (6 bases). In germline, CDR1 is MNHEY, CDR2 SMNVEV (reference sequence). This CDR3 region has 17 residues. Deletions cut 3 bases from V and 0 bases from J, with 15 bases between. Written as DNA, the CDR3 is TGTGCCAGCAGTTTTCTCGACAGGACTTATAGCAATCAGCCCCAGCATTTT. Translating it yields CASSFLDRTYSNQPQHF.